Following are 15 T cell receptor delta chains from one sample sequenced in a study of gamma-delta T cells after stem cell transplantation (dated by TCRdb to 2016 to 2018). The method was RT-PCR. The sequencer was an Illumina MiSeq. Public reads were reanalyzed in TCRdb with CATT, and rows carrying the same DNA were merged afterwards. Within this sample are some 2,500 delta-chain clones, with about 22% of them counted one time only. Jointly, the top ten make up about 26% of the sample. Specimen: gamma-delta T cells. The receptors stem from a human donor. It is not recorded whose cells these are; they may come from a transplant donor.

Concerning this clone itself: Just one base apart from a much larger clone, this may be a read error. The V call is TRAV29/DV5, the J call TRDJ1, with 12 bases fitting TRDD3. Germline V lookup: CDR1 NSMFDY, CDR2 ISSIKDK. The CDR3 runs to 18 residues. Here the CDR3 reads CAASQRTGGYKDSDKLTF. In DNA form, the CDR3 reads TGTGCAGCAAGCCAGAGGACTGGGGGATACAAGGACTCCGATAAACTCACCTTT.

The rearrangement joins TRDV2 to TRDJ1; 11 positions agree with TRDD3. This CDR3 comprises 15 residues. CDR1 is GEAIGNYY and CDR2 is EKD in the germline V gene. Trimming removed 0 bases from V and 5 bases from J; junction bases left unmatched: 4. The DNA of the CDR3 is TGTGCCTGTGACACCTTACTGGGGGATAAAGATAAACTCATCTTT. Protein product: CACDTLLGDKDKLIF.

This clone appeared a few times. This likely came from a read error, as a far larger clone is one base away. The rearrangement links TRDV1 to TRDJ3; D possibly corresponds to TRDD3 (6 bases). CDR3 length equals 20 residues. From germline, CDR1 is TSWWSYY and CDR2 QGS. CDR3 coding DNA: TGTGCTCCTGGGGAATCTTGGGTTCCCCGTACTCCCCGGGACACCCGACAGATGTTTTTC. Residues: CAPGESWVPRTPRDTRQMFF.

This clone has a handful of counts. This chain uses TRDV1 with TRDJ1; D might be TRDD2 or TRDD3, each matching 9 bases. Germline V CDR1 and CDR2: TSWWSYY, QGS. V lost 5 bases and J 10 bases, leaving 29 bases between the germline ends. CDR3 length: 17 amino acids. CDR3 in DNA: TGTGCTCTTGGGAAGCCCCTTCCTACGCGGGGGGATACAAGACTCATCTTT. As protein: CALGKPLPTRGDTRLIF.

Regarding this clone: A clone one base away is much larger, so this may be a read error. The chain combines TRDV3 with TRDJ1, with 8 bases identical to TRDD3. In germline, CDR1 is TVYSNPD, CDR2 GDNSRS (reference sequence). The ends lost 5 bases at V and 4 bases at J; junction bases unmatched: 24. The CDR3 consists of 18 residues. The CDR3 protein is CAPWGAYGLGDPDDKLIF. The CDR3 nucleotides are TGTGCCCCCTGGGGCGCCTACGGGCTGGGGGACCCCGACGATAAACTCATCTTT.

By share of the sample, this clone is large. At the DNA level, this CDR3 is encoded by other sequences in the same sample as well. V usage is TRDV2 and J usage is TRDJ3; 8 nucleotides line up with TRDD3. The CDR3 has 20 amino acids. The germline CDR1 and CDR2 sequences are GEAIGNYY and EKD. V shed 0 bases and J 0 bases; nucleotides not matched to a gene: 9. The CDR3 region is CACDTALGIPLSWDTRQMFF. CDR3 DNA sequence: TGTGCCTGTGACACCGCGCTGGGGATACCCCTCTCCTGGGACACCCGACAGATGTTTTTC.

This clone is termed medium-sized. V usage is TRDV1 and J usage is TRDJ2; 8 bases map to TRDD3. V lost 4 bases, J lost 8 bases, and 24 bases stayed unmatched. CDR3 length: 20 amino acids. CDR1 is TSWWSYY, CDR2 QGS, per germline. This CDR3 reads CALGGSPWGDRMPMRAQLFF. The CDR3 nucleotides are TGTGCTCTTGGGGGTTCGCCTTGGGGGGATAGGATGCCCATGCGGGCACAACTCTTCTTT.

This clone was counted a few times. The rearrangement links TRDV1 to TRDJ1, with 10 positions matching TRDD3. The CDR3 consists of 19 residues. Germline V lookup: CDR1 TSWWSYY, CDR2 QGS. The trim removed 1 base at V and 0 bases at J, leaving 11 bases unmatched. CDR3 DNA sequence: TGTGCTCTTGGGGAACCCGGGGGATACGCCCCACAGTACACCGATAAACTCATCTTT. Translating gives CALGEPGGYAPQYTDKLIF.

In regard to this clone: Mismatch with germline at one junction end may stem from a read error. The chain couples TRDV1 to TRDJ1, with 12 bases identical to TRDD3. The germline V gene encodes CDR1 TSWWSYY and CDR2 QGS. The CDR3 extends over 18 amino acids. CDR3 in amino acids: CAPGVYTGGYQGADKLIF. The CDR3 DNA is TGTGCTCCTGGGGTTTATACTGGGGGATACCAGGGCGCCGATAAACTCATCTTT.

To note about this clone: A much larger clone sits a single nucleotide away, making a read error possible. This rearrangement joins TRDV1 to TRDJ3; 9 bases are a match to TRDD3. CDR1 is TSWWSYY, CDR2 QGS, per germline. There are 25 residues in the CDR3. The CDR3 DNA follows: TGTGCTCTTGGGGAACCGCCACCTTCCTTAGGGGGATACCTACTAGGCTCCCGGGACACCCGACAGATGTTTTTC. Protein product: CALGEPPPSLGGYLLGSRDTRQMFF.

This clone has a handful of counts. The chain joins TRDV1 to TRDJ1; 10 bases align to TRDD3. V was pared by 3 bases and J by 4 bases, with 17 bases of the junction left unmatched. CDR3 length equals 19 residues. CDR1 and CDR2 (germline): TSWWSYY, QGS. Here the CDR3 DNA reads TGTGCTCTTGGGGACCCGTTCCTACGCAGATCTGGGGGATACGATAAACTCATCTTT. Protein product: CALGDPFLRRSGGYDKLIF.

To note about this clone: This likely came from a read error, as a far larger clone is one base away. At the DNA level, this CDR3 is encoded by other sequences in the same sample as well. The chain combines TRDV1 with TRDJ4; 11 nucleotides align to TRDD3. Germline V gene data show CDR1 as TSWWSYY and CDR2 as QGS. CDR3 size: 23 residues. The CDR3, as DNA: TGTGCTCTTGGGGACTCTACTAAAGTAAGTGGGGGATACGCTATGCCCCCCACCAGACCTCTGATCTTT. Amino acids: CALGDSTKVSGGYAMPPTRPLIF.

This clone qualifies as medium-sized. This chain links TRDV1 with TRDJ1; 9 bases are a match to TRDD2. Germline V lookup: CDR1 TSWWSYY, CDR2 QGS. The V segment lost 2 bases and the J segment 6 bases; nucleotides outside the gene matches: 25. The CDR3 has 21 residues. The CDR3: CALGETPPFLPGYSITHKLIF. The DNA of the CDR3 is TGTGCTCTTGGGGAAACCCCCCCCTTCCTACCGGGGTACTCCATAACTCATAAACTCATCTTT.

By share, this clone counts as medium-sized. The chain combines TRDV1 with TRDJ1; the D gene is possibly TRDD3 (6 bases). The CDR3 has 22 residues. Germline V CDR1 and CDR2: TSWWSYY, QGS. Trimming shortened V by 3 bases and J by 0 bases, and 32 bases separated the two germline ends. This CDR3 reads CALGDPDHPPFHPGEYTDKLIF. The CDR3 DNA is TGTGCTCTTGGGGATCCCGATCATCCCCCATTCCACCCTGGGGAGTACACCGATAAACTCATCTTT.

This clone is medium-sized by share. The same CDR3 can be traced to other DNA sequences in this sample. This chain links TRDV1 with TRDJ1; 7 bases align to TRDD3. V dropped 6 bases and J dropped 1; count of bases not matched to a gene: 17. The CDR3 spans 18 residues. Germline CDR1 is TSWWSYY and CDR2 is QGS. CDR3 loop: CALGRGAGTGDRTDKLIF. The CDR3 region has the DNA TGTGCTCTTGGTCGCGGAGCCGGTACTGGGGATCGCACCGATAAACTCATCTTT.